The clone carrying this T cell receptor beta chain was counted at least ten times. What it recognizes is unknown. Prior to thyroid surgery, none of the patients had received any treatment. The data derive from a study of metastatic and nonmetastatic thyroid tumors. Study information: Comparison of repertoires was carried out across blood and tumor or nodule tissue from malignant and benign thyroid patients. General observations from the study: Malignant tumors reportedly showed significantly higher TCR beta diversity than benign nodules in both blood and tumor.

In the original workflow: Differences in CDR3 between clinicopathological groups were drawn on to build a classifier intended to discriminate distant-metastatic papillary thyroid cancer patients. TCRdb called clones again from the PCR reads with MiXCR. Clone size and V and J calls follow TCRdb, not the original study. The table lists tens of thousands of clones, 24% of them singletons. CDR1 DFQATT and CDR2 SNEGSKA come from the germline V gene (reference sequence). Germline trimming cut 6 bases from V and 6 bases from J; bases unmatched to any gene: 3. The CDR3 consists of 12 residues. The sequence came from a male donor with papillary thyroid cancer or a benign thyroid nodule (not recorded which). Some clones in this sample may be carry-over from other donors' samples. Sequencing was done on a sample of blood. This chain uses TRBV20-1 with TRBJ1-5, with 9 positions matching TRBD1. CDR3 coding DNA: TGCAGTGCGAGGACAGGGGCTCAGCCCCAGCATTTT. Translated, it gives CSARTGAQPQHF.